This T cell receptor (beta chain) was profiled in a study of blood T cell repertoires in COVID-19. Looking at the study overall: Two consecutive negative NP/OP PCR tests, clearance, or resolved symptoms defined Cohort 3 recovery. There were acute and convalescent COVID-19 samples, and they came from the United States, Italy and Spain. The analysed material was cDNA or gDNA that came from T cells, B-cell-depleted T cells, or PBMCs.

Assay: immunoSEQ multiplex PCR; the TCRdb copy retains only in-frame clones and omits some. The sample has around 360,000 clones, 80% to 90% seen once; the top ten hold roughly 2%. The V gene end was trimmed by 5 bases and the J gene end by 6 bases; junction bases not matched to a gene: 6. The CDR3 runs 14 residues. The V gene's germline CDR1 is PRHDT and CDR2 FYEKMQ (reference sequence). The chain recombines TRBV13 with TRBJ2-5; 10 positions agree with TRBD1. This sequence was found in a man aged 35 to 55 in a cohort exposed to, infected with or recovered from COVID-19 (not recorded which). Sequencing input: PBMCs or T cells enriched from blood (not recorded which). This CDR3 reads CASSARQGAKTQYF. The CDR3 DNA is TGTGCCAGCAGCGCCCGACAGGGGGCGAAGACCCAGTACTTC.